Included here is one TCR beta chain sequence, with context. Its antigen remains unknown. With the Oncomine TCR Beta short-read assay, DNA from cultured CD4+ T cells was sequenced. Via MiXCR, TCRdb re-called the PCR reads, giving one row per CDR3 protein. The table records about 23,000 distinct CDR3 sequences, about 67% of them present only once. The data were obtained in a study of vaccination and CD4 T cells after COVID-19. The treatment was: roughly ten-day PBMC culture with coronavirus spike peptide pools or control peptides (ViraFEST assay). The CDR3 totals 16 residues. Trimming shortened V by 4 bases and J by 2 bases, and 17 bases separated the two germline ends. The germline gives CDR1 SGHNT, CDR2 YYREEE (reference sequence).

The sequence was obtained from a human donor who received a COVID-19 vaccine. The chain joins TRBV5-4 to TRBJ2-3, with D possibly matching TRBD2 (7 bases). Sequencing used CD4+ T cells from blood, cultured in vitro, obtained after SARS-CoV-2 vaccination. As DNA, the CDR3 is TGTGCCAGCAGCCCTAGAGGGGGGGGATTCACAGATACGCAGTATTTT. This translates into CASSPRGGGFTDTQYF.